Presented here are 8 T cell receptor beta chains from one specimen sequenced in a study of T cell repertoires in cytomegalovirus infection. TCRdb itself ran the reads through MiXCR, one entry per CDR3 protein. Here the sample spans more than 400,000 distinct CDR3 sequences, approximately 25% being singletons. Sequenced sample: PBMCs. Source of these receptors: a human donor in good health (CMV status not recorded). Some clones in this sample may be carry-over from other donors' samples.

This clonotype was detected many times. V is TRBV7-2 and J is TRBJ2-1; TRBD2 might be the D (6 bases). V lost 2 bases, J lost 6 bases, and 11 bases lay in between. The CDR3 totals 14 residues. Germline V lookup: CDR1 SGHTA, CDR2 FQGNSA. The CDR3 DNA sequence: TGTGCCAGCAGCTTACTGACTAGGTCCAATGAGCAGTTCTTC. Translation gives CASSLLTRSNEQFF.

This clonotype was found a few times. The CDR3 DNA follows: TGTGCCAGTAGTATGGGCGGGAGGAGACATGAGCAGTTCTTC. This translates into CASSMGGRRHEQFF. The V and J genes are TRBV19 and TRBJ2-1; TRBD2 matches 8 bases. The CDR3 totals 14 residues. CDR1 LNHDA and CDR2 SQIVND come from the germline V gene (reference sequence). Trimming cost V 3 bases and J 8 bases; bases outside gene matches: 6. The full variable domain, rest sourced from reference TRBV19 and TRBJ2-1, is DGGITQSPKYLFRKEGQNVTLSCEQNLNHDAMYWYRQDPGQGLRLIYYSQIVNDFQKGDIAEGYSVSREKKESFPLTVTSAQKNPTAFYLCASSMGGRRHEQFFGPGTRLTVL.

The DNA of the CDR3 is TGTGCCAGCAGTAACGGACTATTGAACACTGAAGCTTTCTTT. Its protein product is CASSNGLLNTEAFF. The chain couples TRBV6-2 or TRBV6-3 to TRBJ1-1, with D unresolved. This CDR3 region has 14 residues. V was clipped by 5 bases and J by 0 bases, with 10 bases between them. Germline CDR1 is MNHEY and CDR2 is SVGEGT.

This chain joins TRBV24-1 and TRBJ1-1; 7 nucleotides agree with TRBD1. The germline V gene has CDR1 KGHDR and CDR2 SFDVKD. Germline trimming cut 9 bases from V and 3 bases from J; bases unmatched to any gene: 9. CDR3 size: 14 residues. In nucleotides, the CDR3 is TGTGCCACCCGGGAAGGCAGGGGGGACACTGAAGCTTTCTTT. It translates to CATREGRGDTEAFF.

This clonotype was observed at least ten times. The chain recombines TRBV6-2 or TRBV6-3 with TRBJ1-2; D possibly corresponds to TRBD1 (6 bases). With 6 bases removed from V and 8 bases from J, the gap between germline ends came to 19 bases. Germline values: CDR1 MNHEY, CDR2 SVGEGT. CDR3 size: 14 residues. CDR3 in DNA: TGTGCCAGCAGCCACTCGCCCCAGGGGATGGGCTACACCTTC. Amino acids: CASSHSPQGMGYTF.

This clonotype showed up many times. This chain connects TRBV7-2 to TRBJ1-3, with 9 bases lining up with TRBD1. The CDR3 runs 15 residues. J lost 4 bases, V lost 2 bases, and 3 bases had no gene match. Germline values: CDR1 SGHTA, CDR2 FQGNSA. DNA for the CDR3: TGTGCCAGCAGCTTAACAGGGGGCGGAGGAAACACCATATATTTT. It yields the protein CASSLTGGGGNTIYF. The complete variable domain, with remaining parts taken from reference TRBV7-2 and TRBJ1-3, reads GAGVSQSPSNKVTEKGKDVELRCDPISGHTALYWYRQSLGQGLEFLIYFQGNSAPDKSGLPSDRFSAERTGGSVSTLTIQRTQQEDSAVYLCASSLTGGGGNTIYFGEGSWLTVV.

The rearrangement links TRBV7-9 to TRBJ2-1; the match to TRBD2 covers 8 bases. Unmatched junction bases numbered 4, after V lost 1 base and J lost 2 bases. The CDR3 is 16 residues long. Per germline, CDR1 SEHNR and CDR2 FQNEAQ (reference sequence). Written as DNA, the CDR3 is TGTGCCAGCAGCTTAGGGACTAGCTCTGCCTACAATGAGCAGTTCTTC. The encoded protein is CASSLGTSSAYNEQFF. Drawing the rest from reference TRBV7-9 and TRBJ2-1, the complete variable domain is DTGVSQNPRHKITKRGQNVTFRCDPISEHNRLYWYRQTLGQGPEFLTYFQNEAQLEKSRLLSDRFSAERPKGSFSTLEIQRTEQGDSAMYLCASSLGTSSAYNEQFFGPGTRLTVL.

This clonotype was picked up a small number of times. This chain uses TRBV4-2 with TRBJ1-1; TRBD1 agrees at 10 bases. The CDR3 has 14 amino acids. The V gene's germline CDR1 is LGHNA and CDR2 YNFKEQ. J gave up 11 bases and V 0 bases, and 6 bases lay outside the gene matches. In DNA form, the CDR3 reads TGTGCCAGCAGCCAAGAAGGGACAGGGGTTTCGGCTTTCTTT. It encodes CASSQEGTGVSAFF.